Shown below are 30 T cell receptor beta chains from a single sample sequenced in a study of T-cell memory formation after mild COVID-19. From the 5' RACE reads, TCRdb called clonotypes with MiXCR, one entry per CDR3 protein. Of about 260,000 distinct CDR3 sequences listed, around 15% are singletons. Source material: PBMCs or a T cell subset sorted from them (not recorded which). These receptors came from a man younger than 30 who had mild COVID-19 (a few samples of this study predate the infection). Cell type and time point are not known.

The count of this clonotype is one. This chain links TRBV5-1 with TRBJ2-5, with 10 bases that match TRBD2. Germline CDR1 reads SGHRS; CDR2 reads YFSETQ. The trim removed 3 bases at V and 2 bases at J, leaving 4 bases unmatched. This CDR3 has 15 residues. The CDR3 spells CASSWNSGGQETQYF. DNA for the CDR3: TGCGCCAGCAGCTGGAATAGCGGGGGGCAAGAGACCCAGTACTTC.

The V gene is TRBV6-5, the J gene TRBJ2-7; D may be TRBD2 (5 bases). Between the trimmed V and J ends, which lost 0 bases and 0 bases, there was a span of 9 bases. Germline values: CDR1 MNHEY, CDR2 SVGAGI. The CDR3 length is 15 residues. Written as DNA, the CDR3 is TGTGCCAGCAGTTACTCGGGGAGAAGCTCCTACGAGCAGTACTTC. Translation: CASSYSGRSSYEQYF.

This rearrangement joins TRBV5-1 to TRBJ1-1; 7 nucleotides align to TRBD1. With V trimmed by 4 bases and J by 3 bases, 6 bases remained unmatched. Per the germline V gene, CDR1 is SGHRS and CDR2 is YFSETQ. The CDR3 runs 14 residues. CDR3 sequence reads: CASSAGQLYTEAFF. The DNA for the CDR3 is TGCGCCAGCAGCGCGGGACAGCTCTACACTGAAGCTTTCTTT.

This chain uses TRBV7-6 with TRBJ2-7; D might be TRBD2 (5 bases). Germline CDR1 and CDR2: SGHVS and FNYEAQ. The CDR3 runs to 15 residues. Between the trimmed V and J ends, which lost 2 bases and 0 bases, there was a span of 11 bases. The CDR3 protein is CASSLYSGSSYEQYF. CDR3 sequence (DNA): TGTGCCAGCAGCTTATATTCGGGGTCCTCCTACGAGCAGTACTTC.

V usage is TRBV6-2 or TRBV6-3 and J usage is TRBJ1-2, with 9 bases lining up with TRBD1. Germline CDR1 MNHEY, CDR2 SVGEGT. J was trimmed by 7 bases and V by 2 bases; bases with no gene match: 5. The CDR3 has 14 residues. In DNA, the CDR3 is TGTGCCAGCAGTTACCAGGGGACAGGGAGTGGCTACACCTTC. Translating gives CASSYQGTGSGYTF.

In this sample, this clonotype turned up a few times. J is TRBJ2-2 and V is TRBV20-1; D is tentatively TRBD1 or TRBD2 (5 bases each). The CDR3 extends over 13 amino acids. Trimming removed 3 bases from V and 13 bases from J, with 18 bases in between. Germline CDR1 reads DFQATT; CDR2 reads SNEGSKA (reference sequence). CDR3: CSARGPQPGPLFF. The DNA for the CDR3 is TGCAGTGCTAGGGGACCGCAGCCGGGCCCGCTGTTTTTT.

The V call is TRBV7-2, the J call TRBJ2-3; 8 bases match TRBD2. The CDR3 runs to 16 residues. The germline V gene has CDR1 SGHTA and CDR2 FQGNSA. Trimming at V came to 4 bases and at J to 0 bases, leaving 6 bases not matched to a gene. CDR3 protein: CASSYLAGRSTDTQYF. As DNA, the CDR3 is TGTGCCAGCAGCTATTTAGCGGGGCGCAGCACAGATACGCAGTATTTT.

There are a few counts of this clonotype. The V and J genes are TRBV3-1 and TRBJ2-3, with 8 nucleotides matching TRBD2. The CDR3 extends over 14 amino acids. With V trimmed by 1 base and J by 4 bases, 1 base remained unmatched. Germline loops: CDR1 LGHDT, CDR2 YNNKEL (reference sequence). The CDR3 here is CASSQGRGADTQYF. DNA of the CDR3: TGTGCCAGCAGCCAAGGGCGGGGGGCAGATACGCAGTATTTT.

The chain carries TRBV9 and TRBJ1-1; D is possibly TRBD1 (6 bases). Trimming shortened V by 4 bases and J by 1 base, and 23 bases separated the two germline ends. This CDR3 contains 18 residues. Germline V gene lookup returns CDR1 SGDLS and CDR2 YYNGEE. CDR3 bases: TGTGCCAGCAGCCCCCATAGGACAGAGCCTACTAGGAACACTGAAGCTTTCTTT. Translated: CASSPHRTEPTRNTEAFF.

This clonotype was counted many times. The chain has TRBV5-1 and TRBJ1-1; D unresolved. Trimming stripped 2 bases from V and 5 bases from J, with 4 bases between. This CDR3 region has 11 residues. From germline, CDR1 is SGHRS and CDR2 YFSETQ. In DNA form, the CDR3 reads TGCGCCAGCAGCTTCTCTACTGAAGCTTTCTTT. Protein sequence: CASSFSTEAFF.

This clonotype was detected only a few times. The chain is built from TRBV19 and TRBJ1-1; D is ambiguous. With 1 base removed from V and 5 bases from J, the gap between germline ends came to 8 bases. CDR1 is LNHDA and CDR2 is SQIVND in the germline V gene (reference sequence). This CDR3 has 13 residues. This CDR3 reads CASSIGAGTEAFF. The CDR3 bases are TGTGCCAGTAGTATAGGGGCGGGGACTGAAGCTTTCTTT.

This clonotype was recorded a few times. The rearrangement uses TRBV7-2 and TRBJ1-1; 10 bases agree with TRBD1. This CDR3 is built from 15 residues. V lost 5 bases to trimming and J lost 4 bases; unmatched junction nucleotides: 7. Germline V lookup: CDR1 SGHTA, CDR2 FQGNSA. DNA for the CDR3: TGTGCCAGCAGCCGCAGACAGGGGGCGGCCACTGAAGCTTTCTTT. Amino acids: CASSRRQGAATEAFF.

The chain couples TRBV7-6 to TRBJ2-1; the D gene is possibly TRBD1 (5 bases). The V gene lost 1 base and the J gene lost 6 bases, with 7 bases spanning the gap. CDR1 is SGHVS, CDR2 FNYEAQ, per germline. The CDR3 spans 13 residues. CDR3 DNA sequence: TGTGCCAGCAGCTTAGACAGGAGCAATGAGCAGTTCTTC. It specifies CASSLDRSNEQFF.

This rearrangement joins TRBV12-3 or TRBV12-4 to TRBJ1-6, with no clear D. The CDR3 spans 13 residues. V lost 5 bases and J lost 9, with 11 bases in between. The CDR3 nucleotides read TGTGCCAGCAGTCTAGAAGCGGGTTCACCCCTCCACTTT. Translation: CASSLEAGSPLHF.

The rearrangement links TRBV12-3 or TRBV12-4 to TRBJ2-2; D is perhaps TRBD1 (5 bases). This CDR3 comprises 15 residues. V was clipped by 2 bases and J by 0 bases, with 7 bases between them. The CDR3 DNA sequence: TGTGCCAGCAGTTTATACAGGACGAACACCGGGGAGCTGTTTTTT. Translation gives CASSLYRTNTGELFF.

The chain has TRBV28 and TRBJ1-1, with a weak D call TRBD1 (6 bases). The CDR3 spans 16 residues. CDR1 is MDHEN and CDR2 is SYDVKM in the germline V gene. V dropped 3 bases and J dropped 5 bases, with 19 bases sitting between them. CDR3 sequence: CASSLGGALAWTEAFF. DNA for the CDR3: TGTGCCAGCAGTTTGGGGGGGGCCCTGGCGTGGACTGAAGCTTTCTTT.

The CDR3 loop is CASSSMLGGGVQYTGELFF. The DNA of the CDR3 is TGTGCCAGCAGTTCAATGCTGGGCGGGGGCGTGCAGTACACCGGGGAGCTGTTTTTT. The chain combines TRBV12-3 or TRBV12-4 with TRBJ2-2; D perhaps matches TRBD2 (7 bases). The CDR3 totals 19 residues. V lost 4 bases to trimming and J lost 3 bases, with 24 bases between them.

The V call is TRBV20-1, the J call TRBJ1-5, with D maybe TRBD1 (5 bases). Trimming left V 6 bases short and J 1 base short, with 22 bases between. This CDR3 is built from 17 residues. CDR1 is DFQATT, CDR2 SNEGSKA, per germline (reference sequence). CDR3 nucleotide sequence: TGCAGTGCCCCGACCCCCCGTGTTGGGGGGAGCAATCAGCCCCAGCATTTT. Amino acids: CSAPTPRVGGSNQPQHF.

This chain links TRBV7-2 with TRBJ1-2; 10 bases line up with TRBD1. V was clipped by 0 bases and J by 12 bases; unmatched bases: 4. This CDR3 region has 13 residues. Germline assignment: CDR1 SGHTA and CDR2 FQGNSA. This CDR3 is CASSLAVDRGNTF. The CDR3 region has the DNA TGTGCCAGCAGCTTAGCCGTGGACAGGGGGAACACCTTC.

The gene calls are TRBV20-1 and TRBJ2-1; D is perhaps TRBD1 (5 bases). V gave up 2 bases and J gave up 4 bases, with 12 bases separating them. The CDR3 is made up of 14 amino acids. Germline V CDR1 and CDR2: DFQATT, SNEGSKA (reference sequence). The CDR3 is CSARKDSDYNEQFF. The DNA for the CDR3 is TGCAGTGCTAGAAAAGACAGTGATTACAATGAGCAGTTCTTC.

The chain links TRBV7-3 to TRBJ2-3; 7 bases are a match to TRBD2. CDR3 size: 14 residues. Unmatched junction bases numbered 4, after V lost 3 bases and J lost 4 bases. The germline CDR1 and CDR2 sequences are SGHTA and FQGTGA. CDR3 amino acids: CASSFGGGSDTQYF. The CDR3 DNA follows: TGTGCCAGCAGCTTCGGCGGGGGATCAGATACGCAGTATTTT. The whole variable domain, filled in from reference TRBV7-3 and TRBJ2-3, reads GAGVSQTPSNKVTEKGKYVELRCDPISGHTALYWYRQSLGQGPEFLIYFQGTGAADDSGLPNDRFFAVRPEGSVSTLKIQRTERGDSAVYLCASSFGGGSDTQYFGPGTRLTVL.

This clonotype was recorded a few times. The chain employs TRBV6-5 and TRBJ2-1; D is unclear. Germline assignment: CDR1 MNHEY and CDR2 SVGAGI. Between the trimmed V and J ends, which lost 1 base and 9 bases, there was a span of 13 bases. The CDR3 is made up of 14 amino acids. The CDR3 bases are TGTGCCAGCAGTTACTTGGACGGATGGGGTGAGCAGTTCTTC. Protein sequence: CASSYLDGWGEQFF.

The rearrangement joins TRBV20-1 to TRBJ2-4; D perhaps matches TRBD1 (7 bases). The ends were cut back, 1 base at V and 15 bases at J, with 16 bases in the middle. CDR1 is DFQATT and CDR2 is SNEGSKA in the germline V gene (reference sequence). The CDR3 length is 12 residues. CDR3 DNA sequence: TGCAGTGCTAGAGTAGCAGGGGGGTATGGGTACTTC. It encodes CSARVAGGYGYF.

This clonotype turned up a few times. The V and J genes are TRBV15 and TRBJ2-5, with a possible D match to TRBD2 (6 bases). Germline V CDR1 and CDR2: LNHNV, YYDKDF (reference sequence). V lost 1 base to trimming and J lost 2 bases, with 14 bases between them. This CDR3 contains 16 residues. The CDR3 nucleotides read TGTGCCACCAGCAGAGGAGGGACTCCGAGGCAAGAGACCCAGTACTTC. This codes for CATSRGGTPRQETQYF.

J is TRBJ2-2 and V is TRBV20-1, with D unclear. There are 16 residues in the CDR3. Germline CDR1 DFQATT, CDR2 SNEGSKA (reference sequence). V gave up 3 bases and J gave up 0 bases, with 14 bases separating them. CDR3 nucleotide sequence: TGCAGTGCTAGGCAATTAGTGCGGCCGAACACCGGGGAGCTGTTTTTT. It codes for CSARQLVRPNTGELFF.

This clonotype appeared a few times. The chain couples TRBV7-9 to TRBJ2-5, with no clear D. This CDR3 contains 11 residues. V was clipped by 5 bases and J by 6 bases, with 7 bases between them. Germline V gene sequence: CDR1 SEHNR, CDR2 FQNEAQ (reference sequence). The CDR3 DNA sequence: TGTGCCAGCAGCGTAGGGCAGACCCAGTACTTC. Translation: CASSVGQTQYF.

This clonotype appeared a few times. This sequence joins TRBV12-3 or TRBV12-4 and TRBJ2-5; either TRBD1 or TRBD2 may supply D (6 bases each). The V end was cut by 6 bases, the J end by 4 bases, with 15 bases between. The CDR3 covers 14 residues. The CDR3 loop reads CASRPRGGRETQYF. The DNA of the CDR3 is TGTGCCAGCAGACCCCGAGGGGGGCGAGAGACCCAGTACTTC.

The CDR3 region is CATSDFVKSGNTIYF. Written as DNA, the CDR3 is TGTGCCACCAGTGATTTCGTGAAGTCTGGAAACACCATATATTTT. The rearrangement links TRBV24-1 to TRBJ1-3; D not resolved. This CDR3 region has 15 residues. Trimming left V 1 base short and J 1 base short, with 7 bases between. CDR1 and CDR2 (germline): KGHDR, SFDVKD.

This clonotype was observed a few times. The chain employs TRBV6-1 and TRBJ2-5; a possible D gene is TRBD2 (6 bases). Trimming shortened V by 6 bases and J by 5 bases, and 13 bases separated the two germline ends. Germline V gene data show CDR1 as MNHNS and CDR2 as SASEGT. This CDR3 spans 13 amino acids. CDR3 protein: CASRGLSSETQYF. The CDR3 bases are TGTGCCAGCAGAGGACTAAGCTCGGAGACCCAGTACTTC.

This clonotype was recorded a few times. The chain uses TRBV18 and TRBJ1-1; D is undetermined. V was trimmed by 5 bases and J by 5 bases, leaving 18 bases between them. CDR1 and CDR2 (germline): KGHSH, LQKENI. CDR3 length: 15 amino acids. Here the CDR3 reads CASSSQEGRETEAFF. The DNA of the CDR3 is TGTGCCAGCTCATCTCAGGAGGGTAGGGAAACTGAAGCTTTCTTT.